The T cell receptor beta chain described here comes from a study of T-cell reconstitution after alpha-beta-depleted transplantation in children. Unique molecular identifiers tagged the TCRbeta library. TCRdb reanalysed the PCR reads using MiXCR and keeps one entry per CDR3 protein. Here the sample spans hundreds of thousands of distinct CDR3 sequences, about 15% being singletons. Germline CDR1 is SGHTA and CDR2 is FQGNSA. This CDR3 contains 16 residues. Trimming removed 5 bases at V and 4 bases at J, with 17 bases between. The sequenced sample was PBMCs from the stem cell graft donor, obtained from the stem cell graft. The receptor comes from a human donor who donated a stem cell graft to a child with acute myeloid leukemia. This chain links TRBV7-2 with TRBJ2-2; the D gene is possibly TRBD1 (7 bases). The CDR3 bases are TGTGCCAGCAGCCCGACAGGGAGGATGATCACCGGGGAGCTGTTTTTT. It yields the protein CASSPTGRMITGELFF.